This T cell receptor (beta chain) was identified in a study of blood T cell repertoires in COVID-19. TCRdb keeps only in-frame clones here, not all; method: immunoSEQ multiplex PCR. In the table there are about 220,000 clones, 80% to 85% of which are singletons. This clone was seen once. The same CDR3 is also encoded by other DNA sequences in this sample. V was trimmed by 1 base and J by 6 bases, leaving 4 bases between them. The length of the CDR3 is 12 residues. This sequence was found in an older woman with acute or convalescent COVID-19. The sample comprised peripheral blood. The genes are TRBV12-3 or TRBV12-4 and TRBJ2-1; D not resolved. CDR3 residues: CASSLGSNEQFF. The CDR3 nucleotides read TGTGCCAGCAGTTTAGGCAGCAATGAGCAGTTCTTC.